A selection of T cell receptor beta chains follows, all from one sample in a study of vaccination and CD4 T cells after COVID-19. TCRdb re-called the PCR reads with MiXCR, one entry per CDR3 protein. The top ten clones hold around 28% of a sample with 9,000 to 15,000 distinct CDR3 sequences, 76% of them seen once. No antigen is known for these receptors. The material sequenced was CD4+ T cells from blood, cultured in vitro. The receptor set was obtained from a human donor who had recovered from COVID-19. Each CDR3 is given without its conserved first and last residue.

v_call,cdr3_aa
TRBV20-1,SARGPHYEQY
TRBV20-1,SARIPGQAQPYSNQPQH
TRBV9,ASSSSVSSYEQY
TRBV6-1,ASQSLVDRGDQPQH
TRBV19,ASRINRVRSNQPQH
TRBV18,ASSAGETQY
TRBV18,ASSPTGGTNQPQH
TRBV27,ASSLSGQANYGYT
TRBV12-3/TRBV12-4,ASRPGPRHQPQH
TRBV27,ASSQTPRVPLH
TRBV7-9,ASSTLQGANTEAF
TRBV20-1,SAPTGLAGRGELF
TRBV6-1,ASSLMGDVLFEQY